Listed below are T cell receptor beta chains from one sample, sequenced in a study of cytomegalovirus exposure and HLA in healthy donors. This table comes from immunoSEQ multiplex PCR, and its TCRdb copy is limited to in-frame clones, with some not included. The sample includes about 120,000 clones, around 77% of them seen just once. The sequenced sample consisted of PBMCs. The receptors originated from a human donor in good health. Each CDR3 is given with its conserved first and last residue.

TRBJ2-1 | TRBV7-2 | CASSARTPVKYNEQFF
TRBJ2-5 | TRBV5-1 | CASSPSPETQYF
TRBJ2-7 | TRBV5-8 | CASSWTNYEQYF
TRBJ1-1 | TRBV6-5 | CASRLRGTEAFF
TRBJ2-7 | TRBV10-3 | CAISEADRAYEQYF
TRBJ1-3 | TRBV14 | CASSPNAGGGNTIYF
TRBJ1-2 | TRBV5-1 | CASSPSSGEGGYTF
TRBJ1-4 | TRBV5-1 | CASSLSRGVRGNEKLFF
TRBJ2-1 | TRBV4-1 | CASSQAAGGRVQGEQFF
TRBJ2-5 | TRBV7-9 | CASSSGTGSGETQYF
TRBJ1-1 | TRBV6-6 | CASSLQGTEAFF
TRBJ1-4 | TRBV6-5 | CASYAGTANEKLFF
TRBJ2-6 | TRBV19 | CASSPRDRGLGANVLTF
TRBJ2-7 | TRBV18 | CASSEQSSYEQYF
TRBJ1-6 | TRBV6-1 | CASSEVPWQANSPLHF
TRBJ2-5 | TRBV7-9 | CASSLELQGRETQYF
TRBJ2-3 | TRBV5-4 | CASSTGVGGDTQYF
TRBJ2-7 | TRBV13 | CASSLQRTYEQYF
TRBJ1-2 | TRBV29-1 | CSVRQGRGYTF
TRBJ1-4 | TRBV19 | CASSIVGHRDEKLFF
TRBJ2-7 | TRBV5-1 | CASGGSEYEQYF
TRBJ2-2 | TRBV7-2 | CASSLDAGAAGELFF
TRBJ1-1 | TRBV27 | CASSWGSTGSEAFF
TRBJ2-1 | TRBV15 | CATGFPDLAPKQFSYNEQFF
TRBJ2-7 | TRBV5-1 | CASSLGTSGRPSSYEQYF
TRBJ1-4 | TRBV28 | CASRIGGGTNEKLFF
- | TRBV5-6 | CASSTVTGQRGAYEQYF
TRBJ2-7 | TRBV29-1 | CSALAASGRTYEQYF
TRBJ1-4 | TRBV7-9 | CASSGAARLTNEKLFF
TRBJ2-7 | TRBV28 | CASSSTTGAFYEQYF
TRBJ1-5 | TRBV7-2 | CASSQDRGLGQPQHF
- | TRBV19 | CASRRTGSEQYF
TRBJ1-5 | TRBV30 | CAWSQVNSNQPQHF
TRBJ1-2 | TRBV14 | CASSQGAGSFLDGYTF
TRBJ1-1 | TRBV6-1 | CASSEAVTGFGTEAFF
TRBJ1-1 | TRBV11-3 | CASSLDFGGRFEAFF
TRBJ2-1 | TRBV19 | CATNEGVSSYNEQFF
TRBJ2-3 | TRBV27 | CASSPINYPDTQYF
TRBJ2-1 | TRBV28 | CATLTASSYNEQFF
TRBJ1-2 | TRBV30 | CAWSVQGPSNYGYTF
TRBJ2-7 | TRBV5-1 | CASSPGLAIHYEQYF
TRBJ1-5 | TRBV28 | CASSFSRGVGWPQHF
TRBJ2-7 | TRBV7-2 | CASSLGGGNEQYF
TRBJ2-7 | TRBV2 | CARGKGPSYEQYF
TRBJ2-7 | TRBV7-9 | CASSLDGGATYEQYF
TRBJ2-7 | TRBV28 | CASSLWGQVSGYEQYF
TRBJ1-1 | TRBV9 | CASSYVSKVGQAFF
TRBJ1-5 | TRBV6-5 | CASSYSSRGDQPQHF
TRBJ2-7 | TRBV2 | CASSEGTGRLPYEQYF
TRBJ2-7 | TRBV19 | CASRASGSLEQYF
TRBJ1-2 | TRBV14 | CASSQALDSGSRTF
TRBJ2-1 | TRBV5-1 | CASSQTSGSLNEQFF
TRBJ2-7 | TRBV19 | CASSPGDRGRGYEQYF
TRBJ1-3 | TRBV28 | CASSLPDRGRRGNTIYF
TRBJ2-1 | TRBV11-2 | CASSRRSGTSDYNEQFF